This TCR beta chain stems from a study of long-term antiretroviral therapy in people with HIV. At the level of the study: The oldest specimens predate the 2015 immediate-ART recommendation by about a decade.

Whole-study findings and limits: Clones expanded before ART dominated the repertoire at all time points.

The CDR3 has 13 residues. V lost 4 bases, J lost 2 bases, and 9 bases lay in between. Germline V lookup: CDR1 KGHSH, CDR2 LQKENI. At the survey level, the v3.0 immunoSEQ assay was run. TCRdb's copy holds only in-frame clones and misses some; the assay was immunoSEQ multiplex PCR. Among tens of thousands of clones, around 81% were seen once, and the ten largest hold around 12%. On this clone: Its target is not known.

The sequence was obtained from a middle-aged man with HIV. This rearrangement joins TRBV18 to TRBJ2-7; tentatively, D is TRBD1 (6 bases). Sample: unsorted PBMCs, taken 0.1 years before starting antiretroviral therapy. The CDR3: CASSRAGAYEQYF. CDR3 in DNA: TGTGCCAGCTCACGGGCAGGGGCCTACGAGCAGTACTTC.